This T cell receptor (beta chain) derives from a study of neoadjuvant anti-PD-1 for oral cavity cancer. Some clones are missing from TCRdb's copy, which holds only in-frame ones; the method was immunoSEQ multiplex PCR. The top ten hold around 2.8% of the sample, which has 6,000 to 7,500 clones, roughly 74% seen once. Germline loops: CDR1 SGHTA, CDR2 FQGNSA. After removal of 4 bases from V and 0 bases from J, the junction contained 4 bases not matched to a gene. The CDR3 spans 15 residues. The chain employs TRBV7-2 and TRBJ2-3; 7 nucleotides agree with TRBD1. The origin of this receptor is a person aged 40 to 85 with oral cavity squamous cell carcinoma. The specimen was PBMCs, collected before nivolumab (anti-PD-1) treatment. CDR3 protein: CASSSGTVSTDTQYF. Written as DNA, the CDR3 is TGTGCCAGCAGCTCCGGGACAGTTAGCACAGATACGCAGTATTTT.